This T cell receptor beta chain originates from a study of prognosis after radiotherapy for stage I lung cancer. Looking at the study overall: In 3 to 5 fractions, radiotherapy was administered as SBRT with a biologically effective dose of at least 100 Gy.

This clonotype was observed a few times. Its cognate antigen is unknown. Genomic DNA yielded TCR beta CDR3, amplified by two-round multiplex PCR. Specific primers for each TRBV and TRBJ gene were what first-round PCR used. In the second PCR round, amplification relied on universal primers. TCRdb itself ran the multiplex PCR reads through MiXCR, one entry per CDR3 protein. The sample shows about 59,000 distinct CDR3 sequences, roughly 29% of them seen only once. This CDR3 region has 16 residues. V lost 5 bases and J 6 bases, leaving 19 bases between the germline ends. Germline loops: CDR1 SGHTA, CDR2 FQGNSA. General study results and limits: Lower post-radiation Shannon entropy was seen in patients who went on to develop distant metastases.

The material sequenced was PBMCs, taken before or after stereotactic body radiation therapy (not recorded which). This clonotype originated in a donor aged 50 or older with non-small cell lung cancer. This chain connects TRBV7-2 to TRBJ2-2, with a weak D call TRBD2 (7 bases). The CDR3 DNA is TGTGCCAGCAGCATCCCGTACCTAGGGGGGGCCGGGGAGCTGTTTTTT. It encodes CASSIPYLGGAGELFF. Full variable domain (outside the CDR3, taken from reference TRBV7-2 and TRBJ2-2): GAGVSQSPSNKVTEKGKDVELRCDPISGHTALYWYRQSLGQGLEFLIYFQGNSAPDKSGLPSDRFSAERTGGSVSTLTIQRTQQEDSAVYLCASSIPYLGGAGELFFGEGSRLTVL.